A single sample gave rise to the 29 T cell receptor beta chains below, sequenced in a study of blood T cell repertoires in COVID-19. The data were produced by immunoSEQ multiplex PCR, yet TCRdb's version contains in-frame clones alone and is incomplete. The sample carries 280,000 or so clones, around 85% recorded once. The sample taken for sequencing was PBMCs or T cells enriched from blood (not recorded which). The receptors were gathered from a woman aged 50 to 65 who had recovered from COVID-19.

The CDR3 here is CAWSVGGVSNQPQHF. The CDR3 DNA reads TGTGCCTGGAGTGTAGGGGGGGTTAGCAATCAGCCCCAGCATTTT. The chain recombines TRBV30 with TRBJ1-5; D possibly corresponds to TRBD1 (6 bases). V gave up 0 bases and J gave up 0 bases, with 9 bases separating them. This CDR3 is 15 amino acids long. Germline V gives CDR1 GTSNPN, CDR2 SVGIG (reference sequence).

The chain is built from TRBV24-1 and TRBJ1-3; a weak D match, TRBD1 (5 bases). Per the germline V gene, CDR1 is KGHDR and CDR2 is SFDVKD. V lost 4 bases to trimming and J lost 4 bases, with 13 bases between them. The CDR3 contains 15 residues. CDR3 bases: TGTGCCACCAGTGAGTCAGGGTTGGCCGGAAACACCATATATTTT. Its translation: CATSESGLAGNTIYF.

The chain uses TRBV5-1 and TRBJ1-5, with 8 nucleotides matching TRBD1. V gave up 5 bases and J gave up 4 bases; unmatched junction bases: 8. Germline assignment: CDR1 SGHRS and CDR2 YFSETQ. The CDR3 is 15 amino acids. CDR3 coding DNA: TGCGCCAGCAGGGAGGACAGGGAGAAAAATCAGCCCCAGCATTTT. Translated: CASREDREKNQPQHF.

The chain uses TRBV7-6 and TRBJ2-2; no definite D call. Per germline, CDR1 SGHVS and CDR2 FNYEAQ. The V end was cut by 0 bases, the J end by 8 bases, with 13 bases between. This CDR3 is built from 15 residues. The CDR3 here is CASSLAAGRGGELFF. The CDR3 DNA sequence: TGTGCCAGCAGCTTAGCCGCCGGCCGCGGAGGGGAGCTGTTTTTT.

The V and J genes are TRBV2 and TRBJ2-7; perhaps TRBD1 as D (8 bases). Trimming took off 8 bases at V and 1 base at J, with 15 bases between the two ends. This CDR3 has 14 amino acids. Germline V gene data show CDR1 as SNHLY and CDR2 as FYNNEI. CDR3 DNA sequence: TGTGCCAGCCAGCGGGACAGGCAATCCTACGAGCAGTACTTC. Residues: CASQRDRQSYEQYF.

This clone has just one count. The chain carries TRBV5-1 and TRBJ2-7, with unresolved D. CDR3 length: 14 residues. CDR1 is SGHRS and CDR2 is YFSETQ in the germline V gene. Trimming took off 5 bases at V and 0 bases at J, with 12 bases between the two ends. CDR3 bases: TGCGCCAGCAGATATTCTCCTAGCTCCTACGAGCAGTACTTC. Protein: CASRYSPSSYEQYF.

The genes are TRBV7-8 and TRBJ2-7; TRBD2 aligns across 7 bases. CDR1 is SGHVS, CDR2 FQNEAQ, per germline. This CDR3 is built from 16 residues. V lost 5 bases, J lost 1 base, and 11 bases stayed unmatched. The CDR3: CASSPREGRLSYEQYF. The CDR3 DNA follows: TGTGCCAGCAGCCCAAGGGAGGGCCGGTTATCCTACGAGCAGTACTTC.

This chain links TRBV7-9 with TRBJ1-2; D gene ambiguous. V lost 0 bases to trimming and J lost 7 bases, with 12 bases between them. The CDR3 runs to 14 residues. CDR1 and CDR2 (germline): SEHNR, FQNEAQ (reference sequence). This CDR3 reads CASSLAPSRSGYTF. For the CDR3, the DNA is TGTGCCAGCAGCTTAGCGCCAAGCCGAAGTGGCTACACCTTC.

V is TRBV27 and J is TRBJ2-1; 9 nucleotides agree with TRBD1. Losses at the gene ends were 5 bases for V and 6 bases for J; bases not matched to a gene: 5. Germline assignment: CDR1 MNHEY and CDR2 SMNVEV (reference sequence). CDR3 length: 14 amino acids. The CDR3 spells CASSPGQGSNEQFF. CDR3 sequence (DNA): TGTGCCAGCAGTCCTGGACAGGGGAGCAATGAGCAGTTCTTC.

This chain links TRBV10-1 with TRBJ1-1, with TRBD1 matching over 11 bases. Trimming removed 4 bases from V and 6 bases from J; junction bases left unmatched: 7. The CDR3 covers 15 residues. Germline loops: CDR1 WNHNN, CDR2 SYGVQD (reference sequence). The CDR3 DNA follows: TGCGCCAGCAGTGCCCTTGGACAGGGGGCCTCTGAAGCTTTCTTT. Translation: CASSALGQGASEAFF.

The chain employs TRBV3-1 (or the pseudogene TRBV3-2) and TRBJ2-2, with D possibly being TRBD1 (5 bases). The CDR3 contains 17 residues. Germline assignment: CDR1 LGHDT and CDR2 YNNKEL (reference sequence). Trimming took 5 bases from V and 3 from J, leaving 19 bases between them. CDR3 bases: TGTGCCAGCAGCACCCAGCCTGACAGCGATCACACCGGGGAGCTGTTTTTT. This encodes CASSTQPDSDHTGELFF.

This rearrangement joins TRBV5-1 to TRBJ2-7; TRBD1 aligns across 7 bases. There are 14 residues in the CDR3. Trimming took 2 bases from V and 3 from J; bases not matched to a gene: 5. Germline V gives CDR1 SGHRS, CDR2 YFSETQ. CDR3 amino acids: CASSLSGQFYEQYF. The CDR3 nucleotides are TGCGCCAGCAGCTTATCGGGACAGTTCTACGAGCAGTACTTC.

This clone was seen once. The chain combines TRBV15 with TRBJ2-7, with 8 positions matching TRBD1. Germline CDR1 reads LNHNV; CDR2 reads YYDKDF (reference sequence). The CDR3 length is 14 residues. With 4 bases clipped from V and 0 bases from J, the junction kept 2 bases outside the gene matches. The CDR3 coding sequence is TGTGCCACCAGCATCGGACAGGGCTCCTACGAGCAGTACTTC. Its translation: CATSIGQGSYEQYF.

V gene TRBV2 combines with J gene TRBJ2-5; 8 bases line up with TRBD2. The CDR3 contains 16 residues. After removal of 7 bases from V and 1 base from J, the junction contained 11 bases not matched to a gene. Germline-derived CDR1 and CDR2 are SNHLY and FYNNEI. CDR3 region: CASTQGVAGTQETQYF. CDR3 bases: TGTGCCAGCACCCAAGGAGTAGCGGGGACCCAAGAGACCCAGTACTTC.

This CDR3 reads CASRGGTATNEKLFF. The CDR3, as DNA: TGCGCCAGCAGGGGCGGGACCGCAACTAATGAAAAACTGTTTTTT. The V and J genes are TRBV10-2 and TRBJ1-4; D might be TRBD1 (5 bases). This CDR3 comprises 15 residues. Trimming removed 6 bases from V and 0 bases from J, with 11 bases in between. Germline CDR1 reads WSHSY; CDR2 reads SAAADI.

V usage is TRBV29-1 and J usage is TRBJ1-5, with D possibly matching TRBD1 (6 bases). V lost 4 bases and J 3 bases, leaving 13 bases between the germline ends. Germline assignment: CDR1 SQVTM and CDR2 ANQGSEA. This CDR3 has 14 amino acids. The CDR3 coding sequence is TGCAGCGTTGCCCTTACAGGGAACAATCAGCCCCAGCATTTT. This sequence encodes CSVALTGNNQPQHF.

Concerning this clone: The same CDR3 arises from other DNA sequences in this sample as well. The rearrangement links TRBV12-3 or TRBV12-4 to TRBJ1-1; D not certain. The CDR3 loop spans 13 amino acids. Trimming stripped 2 bases from V and 3 bases from J, with 7 bases between. This CDR3 reads CASSLTGYTEAFF. The CDR3 coding sequence is TGTGCCAGCAGTTTAACCGGGTACACTGAAGCTTTCTTT.

The rearrangement links TRBV3-1 (or the pseudogene TRBV3-2) to TRBJ1-4; TRBD1 matches 7 bases. The CDR3 is 15 amino acids. V lost 2 bases to trimming and J lost 5 bases; unmatched junction nucleotides: 5. Per the germline V gene, CDR1 is LGHDT and CDR2 is YNNKEL (reference sequence). For the CDR3, the DNA is TGTGCCAGCAGCCAAACCGGGACAGAGAATGAAAAACTGTTTTTT. It is translated as CASSQTGTENEKLFF.

The genes are TRBV7-6 and TRBJ2-2; possible D gene TRBD1, 5 bases. The germline CDR1 and CDR2 sequences are SGHVS and FNYEAQ. The CDR3 spans 17 residues. V was pared by 2 bases and J by 1 base, with 14 bases between. This CDR3 reads CASSLISFGQNTGELFF. CDR3 coding DNA: TGTGCCAGCAGCTTAATTTCTTTTGGACAGAACACCGGGGAGCTGTTTTTT.

Only one count was recorded for this clone. The chain couples TRBV19 to TRBJ2-7; D may be TRBD1 (5 bases). The germline gives CDR1 LNHDA, CDR2 SQIVND (reference sequence). Trimming took 11 bases from V and 7 from J, leaving 18 bases between them. The CDR3 is 12 residues long. The CDR3 reads CAPRQTMGEQYF. The DNA for the CDR3 is TGTGCCCCCCGACAGACCATGGGAGAGCAGTACTTC.

This chain uses TRBV6-5 with TRBJ2-7; 8 nucleotides line up with TRBD1. CDR1 and CDR2 from the germline V gene are MNHEY and SVGAGI. With V trimmed by 5 bases and J by 4 bases, 4 bases remained unmatched. The CDR3 sequence is 13 residues long. CDR3 in amino acids: CASSPDRGYEQYF. The CDR3 region has the DNA TGTGCCAGCAGTCCAGACAGGGGTTACGAGCAGTACTTC.

This clone showed up just a few times. This chain links TRBV14 with TRBJ2-5; 9 bases fit TRBD2. The length of the CDR3 is 17 residues. Germline CDR1 SGHDN, CDR2 FVKESK. Trimming at V came to 3 bases and at J to 1 base, leaving 9 bases not matched to a gene. This chain's CDR3 is CASSHSRPSGAQETQYF. CDR3 coding DNA: TGTGCCAGCAGCCACTCTCGGCCTAGCGGGGCCCAAGAGACCCAGTACTTC.

The CDR3 DNA follows: TGTGCCAGCAGTGAAGTAGTTATCACCGGGGAGCTGTTTTTT. This codes for CASSEVVITGELFF. The chain links TRBV6-1 to TRBJ2-2; D uncertain. The CDR3 covers 14 residues. The V gene lost 1 base and the J gene lost 4 bases, with 7 bases spanning the gap. Germline CDR1 MNHNS, CDR2 SASEGT.

The rearrangement uses TRBV5-4 and TRBJ1-1; no reliable D call. The germline V gene has CDR1 SGHNT and CDR2 YYREEE (reference sequence). The CDR3 is 13 amino acids. V lost 4 bases and J 1 base, leaving 8 bases between the germline ends. CDR3 bases: TGTGCCAGCAGCCTCTGGAGGAACACTGAAGCTTTCTTT. It encodes CASSLWRNTEAFF.

This chain links TRBV5-6 with TRBJ1-1, with D unresolved. The CDR3 spans 16 residues. The germline V and J ends were trimmed by 0 bases and 1 base, with 13 bases remaining between them. CDR1 and CDR2 (germline): SGHDT, YYEEEE. The CDR3 reads CASSLGGASWNTEAFF. CDR3 in DNA: TGTGCCAGCAGCTTGGGGGGAGCCAGTTGGAACACTGAAGCTTTCTTT.

The chain links TRBV19 to TRBJ1-1; TRBD1 is a possible D gene (6 bases). The CDR3 sequence is 15 residues long. CDR1 is LNHDA and CDR2 is SQIVND in the germline V gene (reference sequence). V lost 5 bases to trimming and J lost 2 bases, with 15 bases between them. The CDR3 loop reads CASSPRGGQNTEAFF. The CDR3 region has the DNA TGTGCCAGTAGTCCACGGGGGGGCCAAAACACTGAAGCTTTCTTT.

The V and J genes are TRBV7-9 and TRBJ2-5; 8 nucleotides agree with TRBD2. V trimming: 1 base; J trimming: 1 base; junction bases outside the gene matches: 5. The CDR3 is 16 residues long. The germline gives CDR1 SEHNR, CDR2 FQNEAQ (reference sequence). The CDR3 is CASSLVGGGTQETQYF. CDR3 DNA: TGTGCCAGCAGCTTAGTAGGCGGGGGGACCCAAGAGACCCAGTACTTC.

The chain employs TRBV18 and TRBJ1-1, with 7 bases lining up with TRBD1. Germline V gene lookup returns CDR1 KGHSH and CDR2 LQKENI. The CDR3 length is 15 residues. The V segment lost 1 base and the J segment 0 bases; nucleotides outside the gene matches: 2. CDR3 DNA: TGTGCCAGCTCACCACGGACAGGAATGAACACTGAAGCTTTCTTT. Amino acids: CASSPRTGMNTEAFF. Based on the CDR3 plus reference TRBV18 and TRBJ1-1, the full variable domain is NAGVMQNPRHLVRRRGQEARLRCSPMKGHSHVYWYRQLPEEGLKFMVYLQKENIIDESGMPKERFSAEFPKEGPSILRIQQVVRGDSAAYFCASSPRTGMNTEAFFGQGTRLTVV.

The chain couples TRBV2 to TRBJ1-4, with a weak D call TRBD1 (5 bases). Germline CDR1 reads SNHLY; CDR2 reads FYNNEI. This CDR3 has 13 amino acids. Trimming left V 8 bases short and J 0 bases short, with 7 bases between. The CDR3 nucleotides read TGTGCCAGCCAGGGAACAACTAATGAAAAACTGTTTTTT. This gives the protein CASQGTTNEKLFF. Full variable domain (rest looked up from reference TRBV2 and TRBJ1-4): EPEVTQTPSHQVTQMGQEVILRCVPISNHLYFYWYRQILGQKVEFLVSFYNNEISEKSEIFDDQFSVERPDGSNFTLKIRSTKLEDSAMYFCASQGTTNEKLFFGSGTQLSVL.